The T cell receptor (beta chain) described here comes from a study of response to subunit inactivated influenza vaccine. TCRdb redid the calling of the RT-PCR reads with MiXCR, one entry per CDR3 protein. Of about 540,000 distinct CDR3 sequences in the sample, 20% to 25% were seen once. Germline V gene data show CDR1 as SNHLY and CDR2 as FYNNEI. This CDR3 contains 13 residues. V was cut by 4 bases and J by 2 bases, with 9 bases left in between. This clonotype was counted a few times. This same sample was also part of a study on T cells expressing NK-cell markers. Per that study: It was by 5'RACE template switching with UMIs that TCR beta cDNA was made. A range of about 1.0-7.5% of CD8+ T cells consisted of dominant NKG2C+ clonotypes in 5 or 6 donors.

The sequence derives from a man over 45 who received an inactivated influenza vaccine. The chain is built from TRBV2 and TRBJ2-7, with a weak D call TRBD1 (6 bases). Sequenced here: CD4+ T cells sorted from PBMCs, sampled about 11 days after vaccination. The CDR3 loop reads CASSVTGAYEQYF. In DNA, the CDR3 is TGTGCCAGCAGTGTGACAGGCGCCTACGAGCAGTACTTC.